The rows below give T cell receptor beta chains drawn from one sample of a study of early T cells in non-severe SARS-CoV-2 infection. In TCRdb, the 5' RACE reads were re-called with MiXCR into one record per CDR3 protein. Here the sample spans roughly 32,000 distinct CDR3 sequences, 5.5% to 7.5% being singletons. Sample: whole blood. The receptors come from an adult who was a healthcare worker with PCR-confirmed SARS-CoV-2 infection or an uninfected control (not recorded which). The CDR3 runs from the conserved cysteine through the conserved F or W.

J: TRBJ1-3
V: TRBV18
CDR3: CASSPEGNTIYF

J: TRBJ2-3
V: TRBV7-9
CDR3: CASSLGAGASDTQYF

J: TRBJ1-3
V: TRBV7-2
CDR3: CASSLEGGLGNTIYF

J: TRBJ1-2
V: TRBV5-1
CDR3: CASRPGSNYGYTF

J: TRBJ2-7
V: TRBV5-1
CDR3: CASSLQGRSYEQYF

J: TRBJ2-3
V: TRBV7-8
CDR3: CASSLRVSSTDTQYF

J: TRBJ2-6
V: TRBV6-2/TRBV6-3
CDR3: CASAYGTGANVLTF

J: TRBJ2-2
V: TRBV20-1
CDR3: CSARTGAVTGELFF

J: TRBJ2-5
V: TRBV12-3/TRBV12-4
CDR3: CASSLRTSGARETQYF

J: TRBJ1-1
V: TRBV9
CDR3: CASSVAGDTEAFF

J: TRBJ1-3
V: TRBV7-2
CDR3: CASSLGASSGNTIYF

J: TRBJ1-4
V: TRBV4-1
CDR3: CASSQGSGTANEKLFF

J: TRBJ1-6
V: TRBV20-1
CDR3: CSAREQGQGNSPLHF

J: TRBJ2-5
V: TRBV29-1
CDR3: CSVSGQGGQETQYF

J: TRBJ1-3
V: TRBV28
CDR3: CASSQEEPDSLRNTIYF

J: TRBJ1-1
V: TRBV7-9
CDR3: CASSPSNSFAEAFF

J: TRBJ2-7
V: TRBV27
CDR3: CASSLLQDRATPPYF

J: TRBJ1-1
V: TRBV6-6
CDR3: CASSNYRQGRNTEAFF

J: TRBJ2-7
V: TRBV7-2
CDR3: CASSSIGTGSYEQYF

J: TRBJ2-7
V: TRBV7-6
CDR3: CASSLSSDRVAYEQYF

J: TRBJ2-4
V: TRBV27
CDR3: CASSSIAGGAKNIQYF

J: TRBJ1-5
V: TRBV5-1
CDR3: CASSLEGISNQPQHF

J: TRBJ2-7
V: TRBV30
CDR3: CAWTRDRAHEQYF

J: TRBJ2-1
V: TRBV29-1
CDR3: CSVAAYNEQFF

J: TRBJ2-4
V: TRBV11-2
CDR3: CASSVVVGQRNIQYF

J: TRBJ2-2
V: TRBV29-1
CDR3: CSVESAGTGELFF

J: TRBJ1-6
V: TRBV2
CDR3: CASRYRDPVPSPLHF